The 3 T cell receptor beta chains below come from one sample, sequenced in a study of OX40 agonist ivuxolimab in advanced cancers. Here immunoSEQ multiplex PCR was the method, and the copy in TCRdb shows in-frame clones only, minus some. Among about 82,000 clones listed, around 92% were seen once. Sequenced here: CD4+ or CD8+ T cells sorted from blood, sampled in a trial of the OX40 agonist ivuxolimab. These TCRs come from an adult with an advanced solid tumor such as melanoma, head and neck, liver or kidney cancer.

The V call is TRBV6-5, the J call TRBJ2-7; TRBD1 matches 8 bases. Germline V lookup: CDR1 MNHEY, CDR2 SVGAGI. V gave up 9 bases and J gave up 2 bases; unmatched junction bases: 12. The CDR3 length is 15 residues. CDR3 amino acids: CASYVDRDRPYEQYF. DNA of the CDR3: TGTGCCAGTTACGTCGACCGGGACAGGCCCTACGAGCAGTACTTC.

The V and J genes are TRBV4-1 and TRBJ1-1, with D possibly matching TRBD1 (6 bases). The CDR3 has 16 amino acids. The V end lost 1 base, the J end lost 0 bases, and 12 bases lay between the germline ends. Germline CDR1 and CDR2: MGHRA and YSYEKL. CDR3 sequence (DNA): TGCGCCAGCAGCCAAGCGGGGGCCAGTTTGAACACTGAAGCTTTCTTT. It translates to CASSQAGASLNTEAFF.

This clone counts as medium-sized. Other DNA sequences in this sample translate to the same CDR3. The CDR3 is CASRTPERENTEAFF. DNA of the CDR3: TGTGCCAGCCGAACACCCGAAAGGGAGAACACTGAAGCTTTCTTT. This chain links TRBV27 with TRBJ1-1; D not resolved. Germline V gene lookup returns CDR1 MNHEY and CDR2 SMNVEV (reference sequence). This CDR3 is built from 15 residues. V shed 8 bases and J shed 1 base, with 17 bases lying between them.